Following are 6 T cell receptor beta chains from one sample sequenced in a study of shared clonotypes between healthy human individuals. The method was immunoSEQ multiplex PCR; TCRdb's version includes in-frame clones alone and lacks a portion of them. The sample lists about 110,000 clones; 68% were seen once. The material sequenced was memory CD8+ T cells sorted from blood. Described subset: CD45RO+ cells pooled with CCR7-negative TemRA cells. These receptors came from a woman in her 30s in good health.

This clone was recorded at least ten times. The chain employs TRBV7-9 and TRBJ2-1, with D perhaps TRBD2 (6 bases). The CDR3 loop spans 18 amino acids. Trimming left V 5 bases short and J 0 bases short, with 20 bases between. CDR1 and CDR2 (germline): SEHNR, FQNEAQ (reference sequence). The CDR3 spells CASSPPRGADRSYNEQFF. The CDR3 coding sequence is TGTGCCAGCAGCCCCCCGCGGGGAGCGGACCGCTCCTACAATGAGCAGTTCTTC.

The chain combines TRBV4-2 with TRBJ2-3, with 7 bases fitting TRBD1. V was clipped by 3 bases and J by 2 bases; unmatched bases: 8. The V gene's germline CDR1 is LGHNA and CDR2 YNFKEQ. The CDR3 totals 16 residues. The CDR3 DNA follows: TGTGCCAGCAGCCAGTTAGGACAGGAATACACAGATACGCAGTATTTT. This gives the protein CASSQLGQEYTDTQYF.

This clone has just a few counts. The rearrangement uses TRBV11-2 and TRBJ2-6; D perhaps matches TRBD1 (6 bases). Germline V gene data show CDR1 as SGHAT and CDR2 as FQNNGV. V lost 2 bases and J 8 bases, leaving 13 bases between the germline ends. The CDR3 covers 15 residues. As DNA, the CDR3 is TGTGCCAGCAGCTTAACAGGGTTGGGAACCAACGTCCTGACTTTC. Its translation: CASSLTGLGTNVLTF.

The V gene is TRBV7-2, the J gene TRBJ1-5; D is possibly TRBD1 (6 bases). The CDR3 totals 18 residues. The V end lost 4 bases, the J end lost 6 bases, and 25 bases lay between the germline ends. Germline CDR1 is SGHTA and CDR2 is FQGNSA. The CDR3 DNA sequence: TGTGCCAGCAGCTCCACGCACCACAGGGTTCGAGGTGGTCAGCCCCAGCATTTT. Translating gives CASSSTHHRVRGGQPQHF.

CDR3 residues: CASSQDLGSDYGYTF. The CDR3 region has the DNA TGCGCCAGCAGCCAAGATCTGGGCAGCGACTATGGCTACACCTTC. The V and J genes are TRBV4-1 and TRBJ1-2; D call uncertain. Germline CDR1 reads MGHRA; CDR2 reads YSYEKL. The germline V and J ends were trimmed by 0 bases and 3 bases, with 11 bases remaining between them. The CDR3 runs to 15 residues.

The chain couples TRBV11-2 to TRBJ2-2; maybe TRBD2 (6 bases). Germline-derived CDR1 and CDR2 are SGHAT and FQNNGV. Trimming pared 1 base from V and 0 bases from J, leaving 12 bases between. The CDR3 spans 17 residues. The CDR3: CASSLAASDANTGELFF. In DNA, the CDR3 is TGTGCCAGCAGCTTAGCGGCTAGCGACGCGAACACCGGGGAGCTGTTTTTT.